A selection of T cell receptor beta chains follows, all from one sample in a study of T cell responses to AZD1222 COVID-19 vaccine. The protocol was immunoSEQ multiplex PCR, while the TCRdb copy is restricted to in-frame clones and leaves out a portion. The listing records 150,000 or so clones. The sequencing sample was made of peripheral blood. Source of these receptors: an adult in good health. The CDR3 runs from the conserved cysteine through the conserved F or W. A D gene is named only where the DNA matches it firmly.

v_gene: TRBV19
j_gene: TRBJ1-6
d_gene: .
CDR3nt: TGTGCCAGTAGTATGACGGGCAATTCACCCCTCCACTTT
CDR3aa: CASSMTGNSPLHF

v_gene: TRBV19
j_gene: TRBJ1-1
d_gene: .
CDR3nt: TGTGCCAGTACACAAACAGGTTGGCACACTGAAGCTTTCTTT
CDR3aa: CASTQTGWHTEAFF

v_gene: TRBV29-1
j_gene: TRBJ2-5
d_gene: TRBD1
CDR3nt: TGCAGCGTTGGAGGGCTGACAGGGGCTAACCAAGAGACCCAGTACTTC
CDR3aa: CSVGGLTGANQETQYF

v_gene: TRBV5-7
j_gene: TRBJ2-2
d_gene: TRBD1
CDR3nt: TGTGCCAGCAGCTTGGGACAGGGGAACACCGGGGAGCTGTTTTTT
CDR3aa: CASSLGQGNTGELFF

v_gene: TRBV3-1/TRBV3-2
j_gene: TRBJ1-6
d_gene: .
CDR3nt: TGTGCCAGCAGCCAAGGGGGGAATTCACCCCTCCACTTT
CDR3aa: CASSQGGNSPLHF

v_gene: TRBV19
j_gene: TRBJ2-7
d_gene: .
CDR3nt: TGTGCCAGTAGTAGTTTGGGGAGACAGCAAACCTACGAGCAGTACTTC
CDR3aa: CASSSLGRQQTYEQYF

v_gene: TRBV6-5
j_gene: TRBJ2-3
d_gene: .
CDR3nt: TGTGCCAGCGCCCCTACAGATACGCAGTATTTT
CDR3aa: CASAPTDTQYF

v_gene: TRBV7-9
j_gene: TRBJ2-7
d_gene: .
CDR3nt: TGTGCCAGCAGCTTAGGATTCACCCTGGACTACGAGCAGTACTTC
CDR3aa: CASSLGFTLDYEQYF

v_gene: TRBV18
j_gene: TRBJ2-3
d_gene: .
CDR3nt: TGTGCCAGCTCACCACCGGGGGGCTTTGATACGCAGTATTTT
CDR3aa: CASSPPGGFDTQYF

v_gene: TRBV7-6
j_gene: TRBJ1-4
d_gene: .
CDR3nt: TGTGCCAGCAGCTTAGCGGAGTGGGAAAAACTGTTTTTT
CDR3aa: CASSLAEWEKLFF

v_gene: TRBV27
j_gene: TRBJ1-1
d_gene: .
CDR3nt: TGTGCCACCCGACAGAGATACATGAACACTGAAGCTTTCTTT
CDR3aa: CATRQRYMNTEAFF

v_gene: TRBV10-3
j_gene: TRBJ2-1
d_gene: TRBD2
CDR3nt: TGTGCCATCAGTGAGGGACTAGCGGGCGGGCAGGGCAATGAGCAGTTCTTC
CDR3aa: CAISEGLAGGQGNEQFF

v_gene: TRBV5-4
j_gene: TRBJ2-3
d_gene: TRBD2
CDR3nt: TGTGCCAGCAGCTTGGACACGGGGGGAAAGGATACGCAGTATTTT
CDR3aa: CASSLDTGGKDTQYF

v_gene: TRBV9
j_gene: TRBJ1-5
d_gene: .
CDR3nt: TGTGCCAGCAGCGTAGAGGACAATCAGCCCCAGCATTTT
CDR3aa: CASSVEDNQPQHF

v_gene: TRBV2
j_gene: TRBJ1-1
d_gene: .
CDR3nt: TGTGCCACCGGGGGGGGTTTCAGTGGTACTGAAGCTTTCTTT
CDR3aa: CATGGGFSGTEAFF

v_gene: TRBV7-2
j_gene: TRBJ2-1
d_gene: .
CDR3nt: TGTGCCAGCAGCTTAGGGCCCGGACGGGGTTACAATGAGCAGTTCTTC
CDR3aa: CASSLGPGRGYNEQFF

v_gene: TRBV15
j_gene: TRBJ2-5
d_gene: TRBD2
CDR3nt: TGTGCCACCAGCAGAACTAGCGGGGGGACGTCGTATCAAGAGACCCAGTACTTC
CDR3aa: CATSRTSGGTSYQETQYF

v_gene: TRBV5-4
j_gene: TRBJ2-3
d_gene: TRBD2
CDR3nt: TGTGCCAGCAGCCGTCGTAGCAGCGGGGGTCCCTCGGATACGCAGTATTTT
CDR3aa: CASSRRSSGGPSDTQYF

v_gene: TRBV4-1
j_gene: TRBJ1-6
d_gene: .
CDR3nt: TGCGCCAGCAGCCAAGAGACTTCACCCCTCCACTTT
CDR3aa: CASSQETSPLHF

v_gene: TRBV19
j_gene: TRBJ2-7
d_gene: TRBD2
CDR3nt: TGTGCCAGTAGTACCGGGACTAGCGGGGGTTGGAACGAGCAGTACTTC
CDR3aa: CASSTGTSGGWNEQYF

v_gene: TRBV19
j_gene: TRBJ2-3
d_gene: TRBD1
CDR3nt: TGTGCCAGTAGTATGGGACAGATCAGCACAGATACGCAGTATTTT
CDR3aa: CASSMGQISTDTQYF

v_gene: TRBV7-2
j_gene: TRBJ1-6
d_gene: .
CDR3nt: TGTGCCAGCAGCTTAGGGCGATGGGGGAATTCACCCCTCCACTTT
CDR3aa: CASSLGRWGNSPLHF

v_gene: TRBV19
j_gene: TRBJ1-1
d_gene: .
CDR3nt: TGTGCCAGTAGTCAGCGATCCACTGAAGCTTTCTTT
CDR3aa: CASSQRSTEAFF

v_gene: TRBV5-1
j_gene: TRBJ1-2
d_gene: .
CDR3nt: TGCGCCAGCAGCTTAGGATCGGGAAACTATGGCTACACCTTC
CDR3aa: CASSLGSGNYGYTF

v_gene: TRBV5-4
j_gene: TRBJ2-1
d_gene: .
CDR3nt: TGTGCCAGCAGCCTGACAGCCAACAATGAGCAGTTCTTC
CDR3aa: CASSLTANNEQFF

v_gene: TRBV30
j_gene: TRBJ1-6
d_gene: .
CDR3nt: TGTGCCTGGAGCGAAACAGGGTTCTCCTATAATTCACCCCTCCACTTT
CDR3aa: CAWSETGFSYNSPLHF

v_gene: TRBV5-4
j_gene: TRBJ1-3
d_gene: .
CDR3nt: TGTGCCAGCAGCTTGGACAAGGGCGGCAACTCTGGAAACACCATATATTTT
CDR3aa: CASSLDKGGNSGNTIYF

v_gene: TRBV6-6
j_gene: TRBJ2-7
d_gene: TRBD1
CDR3nt: TGTGCCAGCAGTTCGTGGGACAGCCCGTACGAGCAGTACTTC
CDR3aa: CASSSWDSPYEQYF

v_gene: TRBV7-9
j_gene: TRBJ2-7
d_gene: .
CDR3nt: TGTGCCAGCAGCCGTAACTCCTACGAGCAGTACTTC
CDR3aa: CASSRNSYEQYF

v_gene: TRBV10-2
j_gene: TRBJ1-3
d_gene: .
CDR3nt: TGCGCCAGTTCAGACGGAAACACCATATATTTT
CDR3aa: CASSDGNTIYF

v_gene: TRBV4-3
j_gene: TRBJ2-2
d_gene: TRBD1
CDR3nt: TGCGCCAGCAGCCAAGAATTTCTACAGGGGGCGAACACCGGGGAGCTGTTTTTT
CDR3aa: CASSQEFLQGANTGELFF

v_gene: TRBV4-3
j_gene: TRBJ2-2
d_gene: .
CDR3nt: TGCGCCAGCAGCCAAGGTCCAGGGACCGGGGAGCTGTTTTTT
CDR3aa: CASSQGPGTGELFF

v_gene: TRBV4-2
j_gene: TRBJ2-3
d_gene: .
CDR3nt: TGTGCCAGCAGCCAAGATAGGGGAAGCGATACGCAGTATTTT
CDR3aa: CASSQDRGSDTQYF

v_gene: TRBV7-9
j_gene: TRBJ1-5
d_gene: .
CDR3nt: TGTGCCAGCAGCTCTCGGGACAACAATCAGCCCCAGCATTTT
CDR3aa: CASSSRDNNQPQHF

v_gene: TRBV5-1
j_gene: TRBJ1-2
d_gene: .
CDR3nt: TGCGCCAGCAGCATCGACGGCAACTATGGCTACACCTTC
CDR3aa: CASSIDGNYGYTF

v_gene: TRBV6-1
j_gene: TRBJ1-6
d_gene: .
CDR3nt: TGTGCCAGCAGTGAAGGGGGGAGGTTTAATCACTTT
CDR3aa: CASSEGGRFNHF

v_gene: TRBV7-9
j_gene: TRBJ1-2
d_gene: .
CDR3nt: TGTGCCAGCAGCTTAGCCCAGGGAGCCCTGTATGGCTACACCTTC
CDR3aa: CASSLAQGALYGYTF